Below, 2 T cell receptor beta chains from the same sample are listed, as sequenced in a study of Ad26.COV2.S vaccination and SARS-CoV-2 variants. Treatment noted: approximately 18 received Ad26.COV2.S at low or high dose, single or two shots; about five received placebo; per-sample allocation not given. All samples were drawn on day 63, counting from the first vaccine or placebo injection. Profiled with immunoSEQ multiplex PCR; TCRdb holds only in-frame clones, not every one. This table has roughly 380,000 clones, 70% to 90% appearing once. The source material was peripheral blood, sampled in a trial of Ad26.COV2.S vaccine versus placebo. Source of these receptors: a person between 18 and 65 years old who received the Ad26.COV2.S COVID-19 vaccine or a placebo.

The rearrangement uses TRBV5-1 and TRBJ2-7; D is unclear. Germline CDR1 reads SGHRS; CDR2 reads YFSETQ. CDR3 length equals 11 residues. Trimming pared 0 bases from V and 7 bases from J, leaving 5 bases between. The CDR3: CASSLGFEQYF. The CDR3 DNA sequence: TGCGCCAGCAGCTTGGGGTTTGAGCAGTACTTC.

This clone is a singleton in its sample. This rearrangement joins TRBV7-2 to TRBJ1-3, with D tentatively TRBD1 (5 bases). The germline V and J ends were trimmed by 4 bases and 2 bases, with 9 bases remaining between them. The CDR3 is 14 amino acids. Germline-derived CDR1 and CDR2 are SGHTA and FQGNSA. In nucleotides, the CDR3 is TGTGCCAGCAGCTCGACAGCAACTGGAAACACCATATATTTT. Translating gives CASSSTATGNTIYF.